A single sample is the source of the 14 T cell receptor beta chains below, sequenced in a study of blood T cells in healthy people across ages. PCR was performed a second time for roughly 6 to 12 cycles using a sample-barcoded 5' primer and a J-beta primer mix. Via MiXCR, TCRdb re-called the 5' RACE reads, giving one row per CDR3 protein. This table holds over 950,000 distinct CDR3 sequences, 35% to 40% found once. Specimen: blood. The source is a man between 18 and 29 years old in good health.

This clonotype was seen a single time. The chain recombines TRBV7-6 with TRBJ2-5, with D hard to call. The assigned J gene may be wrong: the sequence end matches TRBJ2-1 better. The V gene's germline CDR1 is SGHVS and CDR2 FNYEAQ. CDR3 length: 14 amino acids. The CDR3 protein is CASSLQPGRETQFF. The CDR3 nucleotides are TGTGCCAGCAGCTTACAACCCGGGCGAGAGACCCAGTTCTTC.

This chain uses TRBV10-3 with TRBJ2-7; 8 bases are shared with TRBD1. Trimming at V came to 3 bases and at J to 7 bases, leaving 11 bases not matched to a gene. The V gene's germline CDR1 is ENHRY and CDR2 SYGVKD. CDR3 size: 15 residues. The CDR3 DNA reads TGTGCCATCAGTGACCTTCAGGGGGCATCGGGTGAGCAGTACTTC. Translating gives CAISDLQGASGEQYF.

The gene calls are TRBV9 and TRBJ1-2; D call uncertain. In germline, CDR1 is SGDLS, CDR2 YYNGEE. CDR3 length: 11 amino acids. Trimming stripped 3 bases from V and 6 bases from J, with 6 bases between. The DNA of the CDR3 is TGTGCCAGCAGCGAAACTAATGGCTACACCTTC. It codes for CASSETNGYTF.

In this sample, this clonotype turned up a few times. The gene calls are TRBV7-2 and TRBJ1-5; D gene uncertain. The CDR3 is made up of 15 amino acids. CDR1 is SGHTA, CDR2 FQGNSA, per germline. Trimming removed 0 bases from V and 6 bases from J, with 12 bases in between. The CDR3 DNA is TGTGCCAGCAGCTTAGCCTCGGGCGGCAGTCAGCCCCAGCATTTT. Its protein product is CASSLASGGSQPQHF.

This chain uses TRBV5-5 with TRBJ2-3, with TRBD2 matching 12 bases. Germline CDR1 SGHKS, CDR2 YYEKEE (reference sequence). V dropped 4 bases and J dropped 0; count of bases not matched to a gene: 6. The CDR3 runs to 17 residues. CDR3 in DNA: TGTGCCAGCAGCCGGAGACTAGCGGGGGCAAGCACAGATACGCAGTATTTT. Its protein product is CASSRRLAGASTDTQYF.

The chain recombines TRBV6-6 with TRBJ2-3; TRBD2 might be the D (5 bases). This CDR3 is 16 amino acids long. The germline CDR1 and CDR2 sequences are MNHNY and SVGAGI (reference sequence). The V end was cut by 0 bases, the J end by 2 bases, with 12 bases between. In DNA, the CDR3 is TGTGCCAGCAGTTACTCATCCGGGGTTAACACAGATACGCAGTATTTT. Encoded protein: CASSYSSGVNTDTQYF.

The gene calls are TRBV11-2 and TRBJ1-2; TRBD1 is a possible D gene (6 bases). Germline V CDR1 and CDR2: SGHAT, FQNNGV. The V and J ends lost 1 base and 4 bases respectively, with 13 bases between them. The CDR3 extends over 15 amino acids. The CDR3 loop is CASSLVVGQLYGYTF. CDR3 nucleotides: TGTGCCAGCAGCTTAGTAGTCGGACAGCTCTATGGCTACACCTTC.

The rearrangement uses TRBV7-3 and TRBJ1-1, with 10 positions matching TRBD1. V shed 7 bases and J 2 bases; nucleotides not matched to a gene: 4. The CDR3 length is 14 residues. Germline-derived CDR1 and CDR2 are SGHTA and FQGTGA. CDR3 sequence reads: CASKLTGGNTEAFF. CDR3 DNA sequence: TGTGCCAGCAAGCTGACAGGGGGCAACACTGAAGCTTTCTTT.

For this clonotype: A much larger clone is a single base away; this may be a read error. The CDR3 protein is CSVESRGKRTPNYGYTF. CDR3 sequence (DNA): TGCAGCGTCGAGTCCCGGGGCAAACGAACCCCTAACTATGGCTACACCTTC. The rearrangement uses TRBV29-1 and TRBJ1-2; a possible D gene is TRBD1 (5 bases). The CDR3 runs 17 residues. Between the trimmed V and J ends, which lost 6 bases and 0 bases, there was a span of 23 bases. In germline, CDR1 is SQVTM, CDR2 ANQGSEA.

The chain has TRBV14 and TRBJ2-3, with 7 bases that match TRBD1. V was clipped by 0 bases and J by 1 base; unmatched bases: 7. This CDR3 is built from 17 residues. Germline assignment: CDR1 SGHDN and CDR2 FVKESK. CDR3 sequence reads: CASSQDMRGPRTDTQYF. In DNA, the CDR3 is TGTGCCAGCAGCCAAGATATGAGGGGGCCCCGCACAGATACGCAGTATTTT.

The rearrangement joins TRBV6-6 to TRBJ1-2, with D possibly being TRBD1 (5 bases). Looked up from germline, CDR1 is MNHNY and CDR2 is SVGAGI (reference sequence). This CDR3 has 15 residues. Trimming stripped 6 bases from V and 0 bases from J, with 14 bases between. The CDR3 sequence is CASRYRDGTNYGYTF. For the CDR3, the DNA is TGTGCCAGCAGATACCGGGACGGAACTAACTATGGCTACACCTTC.

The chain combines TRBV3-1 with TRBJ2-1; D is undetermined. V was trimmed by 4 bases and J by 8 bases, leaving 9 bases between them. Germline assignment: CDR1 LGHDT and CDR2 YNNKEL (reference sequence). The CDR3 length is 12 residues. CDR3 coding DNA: TGTGCCAGCAGCCGGTCCCGGGATGAGCAGTTCTTC. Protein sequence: CASSRSRDEQFF.

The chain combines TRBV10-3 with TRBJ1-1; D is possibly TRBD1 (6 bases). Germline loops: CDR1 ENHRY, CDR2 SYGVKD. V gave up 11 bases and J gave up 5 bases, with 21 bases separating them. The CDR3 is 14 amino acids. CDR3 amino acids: CAASKGGEKTEAFF. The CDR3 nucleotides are TGTGCCGCGTCGAAGGGGGGTGAAAAAACTGAAGCTTTCTTT.

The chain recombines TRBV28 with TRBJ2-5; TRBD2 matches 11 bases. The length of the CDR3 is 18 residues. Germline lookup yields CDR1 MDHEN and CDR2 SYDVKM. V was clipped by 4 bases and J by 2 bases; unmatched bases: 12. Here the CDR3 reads CASSSGSGGALLQETQYF. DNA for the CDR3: TGTGCCAGCAGTTCCGGTAGCGGGGGGGCCCTGCTACAAGAGACCCAGTACTTC.